The clone carrying this T cell receptor beta chain was recorded at least ten times. What it recognizes is unknown. The data are from a study of early T cells in non-severe SARS-CoV-2 infection. Individual cDNA molecules received unique molecular identifiers during library preparation. Each CDR3 protein gets one entry after TCRdb re-called the 5' RACE reads with MiXCR. The data contain about 27,000 distinct CDR3 sequences, about 2.7% of them singletons. Broader study findings: Sequences matched to VDJdb favored anti-spike CD8 responses, while private and CD4 specificities were missed.

Sequenced input: whole blood. The receptor comes from an adult who was a healthcare worker with PCR-confirmed SARS-CoV-2 infection or an uninfected control (not recorded which).

CDR3 DNA sequence: TGCGCCAGCAGCCGGGGGACAGCTGGTATCTACGAGCAGTACGTC. Translation: CASSRGTAGIYEQYV. The chain carries TRBV5-1 and TRBJ2-7, with D possibly matching TRBD1 (7 bases). The V end lost 4 bases, the J end lost 3 bases, and 17 bases lay between the germline ends. Germline V gene sequence: CDR1 SGHRS, CDR2 YFSETQ. The CDR3 sequence is 15 residues long.